The next 5 T cell receptor beta chains were all read from a single sample in a study of T cell responses to AZD1222 COVID-19 vaccine. Clones were read by immunoSEQ multiplex PCR, and TCRdb kept only the in-frame ones, dropping some. The sample consists of about 93,000 clones, roughly 86% of them appearing once. Source: peripheral blood, taken on day 0 of MenACWY control vaccination. The source of these receptors is an adult in good health.

This chain joins TRBV6-2 or TRBV6-3 and TRBJ2-5, with TRBD2 as a possible D gene (6 bases). There are 15 residues in the CDR3. V was trimmed by 2 bases and J by 0 bases, leaving 10 bases between them. The germline V gene encodes CDR1 MNHEY and CDR2 SVGEGT. This chain's CDR3 is CASSYLRTNQETQYF. CDR3 in DNA: TGTGCCAGCAGTTACCTAAGGACTAACCAAGAGACCCAGTACTTC.

This chain links TRBV7-9 with TRBJ1-1; no clear D gene. The CDR3 spans 11 residues. CDR1 and CDR2 (germline): SEHNR, FQNEAQ (reference sequence). The ends were cut back, 1 base at V and 11 bases at J, with 8 bases in the middle. The CDR3 DNA sequence: TGTGCCAGCAGCTTAGAGATTAAGGCTTTCTTT. Translated: CASSLEIKAFF.

This chain uses TRBV3-1 (or the pseudogene TRBV3-2) with TRBJ1-1; 10 nucleotides align to TRBD1. The CDR3 length is 14 residues. CDR1 and CDR2 from the germline V gene are LGHDT and YNNKEL (reference sequence). Trimming cost V 7 bases and J 5 bases; bases outside gene matches: 7. CDR3 DNA sequence: TGTGCCAGCACCTCGACAGGGGGCCGTACTGAAGCTTTCTTT. This gives the protein CASTSTGGRTEAFF.

V and J are TRBV5-1 and TRBJ2-2; 8 bases map to TRBD1. This CDR3 comprises 17 residues. Germline V gene sequence: CDR1 SGHRS, CDR2 YFSETQ. Trimming removed 4 bases from V and 6 bases from J; junction bases left unmatched: 14. CDR3 nucleotides: TGCGCCAGCAGCAAGAATCCAGGGGGCGGTGGGCCCGGGGAGCTGTTTTTT. It translates to CASSKNPGGGGPGELFF.

This clone is a singleton in its sample. The gene calls are TRBV10-3 and TRBJ2-5, with TRBD1 identical over 10 bases. The germline V gene has CDR1 ENHRY and CDR2 SYGVKD. The CDR3 has 15 residues. V shed 4 bases, J shed 5 bases, and the junction held 7 bases outside the gene matches. CDR3 sequence (DNA): TGTGCCATCAGTGCCCGGACAGGGGGAAGGGAGACCCAGTACTTC. Translating it yields CAISARTGGRETQYF.